This is a list of T cell receptor beta chains from one sample in a study of shared clonotypes between healthy human individuals. Only in-frame clones appear in the TCRdb table, and some are missing; sequencing was by immunoSEQ multiplex PCR. Among roughly 660,000 clones, 90% were seen once, and the ten largest hold 34%. Sample: memory CD8+ T cells from PBMCs. The receptors originated from a man aged 18 to 29 in good health. Some clones in this sample may be carry-over from other donors' samples. The CDR3 runs from the conserved cysteine through the conserved F or W. A D gene is named only where the DNA matches it firmly. For some rows the clone size is stated as once, few or many, or as a class when expanded; others skip it.

V	J	size	D	DNA	CDR3
TRBV4-3	TRBJ2-6	.	.	TGCGCCAGCAGCCAAGACGGACTCTCTGGGGCCAACGTCCTGACTTTC	CASSQDGLSGANVLTF
TRBV28	TRBJ2-7	.	.	TGTGCCAGCAGGTTCCTAACACAGGGAAACGAGCAGTACTTC	CASRFLTQGNEQYF
TRBV6-5	TRBJ2-2	.	TRBD1	TGTGCCATTTCGGACAGGGCGAACACCGGGGAGCTGTTTTTT	CAISDRANTGELFF
TRBV7-8	TRBJ2-1	.	.	TGTGCCAGCAGCCGCCCCGAGGGGGTGGTCAATGAGCAGTTCTTC	CASSRPEGVVNEQFF
TRBV7-6	TRBJ2-1	.	.	TGTGCCAGCAGCTTATTAGGGCGGATTCGGTTTAATGAGCAGTTCTTC	CASSLLGRIRFNEQFF
TRBV5-6	TRBJ1-1	.	TRBD1	TGTGCCAGCAGCCCTCTGGGACAGGGGAAAACTGAAGCTTTCTTT	CASSPLGQGKTEAFF
TRBV27	TRBJ2-1	.	TRBD2	TGTGCCAGCAGTCAACCGGGACTAGCGGGAGTTGAGCAGTTCTTC	CASSQPGLAGVEQFF
TRBV27	TRBJ2-5	once	TRBD1	TGTGCCAGCAGTTTGAGGTCCCGGGACAGCTTCGGGCAGTACTTC	CASSLRSRDSFGQYF
TRBV7-9	TRBJ2-7	.	.	TGTGCCAGCAGCTTATCCCAGGGTACCTATTACGAGCAGTACTTC	CASSLSQGTYYEQYF
TRBV9	TRBJ2-5	.	TRBD2	TGTGCCAGCAGCGTAGCGGGAGGGCCAAGGGAGACCCAGTACTTC	CASSVAGGPRETQYF
TRBV4-1	TRBJ2-7	.	.	TGCGCCAGCAGCCAAGCAGTGCAGGGTTACGACTACGAGCAGTACTTC	CASSQAVQGYDYEQYF
TRBV5-4	TRBJ2-2	.	.	TGTGCCAGCAGCTTATTAGACACCGGGGAGCTGTTTTTT	CASSLLDTGELFF
TRBV4-3	TRBJ2-7	.	.	TGCGCCAGCAGCCCATCCGGTGGGAACGAGCAGTACTTC	CASSPSGGNEQYF
TRBV28	TRBJ1-5	.	.	TGTGCCAGCAGTTTACCCTATAGCAATCAGCCCCAGCATTTT	CASSLPYSNQPQHF
TRBV11-1	TRBJ2-7	many	.	TGTGCCAGCAGCTTAGAAGGGGGACCGACCCCCTACGAGCAGTACTTC	CASSLEGGPTPYEQYF
TRBV4-3	TRBJ2-2	.	TRBD2	TGCGCCAGCAGCCACGATATAGCGGGAGGGGACACCGGGGAGCTGTTTTTT	CASSHDIAGGDTGELFF
TRBV13	TRBJ2-7	.	.	TGTGCCAGCAGCTTAGGGGGCCCCCGCGAGCAGTACTTC	CASSLGGPREQYF
TRBV9	TRBJ2-7	.	TRBD2	TGTGCCAGCAGCCCCTCAGGACTAGCGCTATACTACGAGCAGTACTTC	CASSPSGLALYYEQYF
TRBV19	TRBJ1-1	.	TRBD1	TGTGCCAGTAGTACCTGGACAGGGAACACTGAAGCTTTCTTT	CASSTWTGNTEAFF
TRBV27	TRBJ2-7	.	TRBD1	TGTGCCAGCAGCCTGGACAGGGCGGGGAATGAGCAGTACTTC	CASSLDRAGNEQYF
TRBV13	TRBJ2-7	.	.	TGTGCCACTTCTAGCGTTCACTACGAGCAGTACTTC	CATSSVHYEQYF
TRBV6-5	TRBJ1-5	.	.	TGTGCCAGCAGTTACCGTCGCAGGGGAAATCAGCCCCAGCATTTT	CASSYRRRGNQPQHF
TRBV18	TRBJ1-4	.	.	TGTGCCAGCTCACCACCGCCGGGAACCGGCTCTAATGAAAAACTGTTTTTT	CASSPPPGTGSNEKLFF
TRBV7-9	TRBJ1-1	.	.	TGTGCCAGCAGCTCACCTGGGAGGATTGAAGCTTTCTTT	CASSSPGRIEAFF
TRBV4-1	TRBJ1-1	.	TRBD1	TGCGCCAGCAGCCACGCAACCAGAGCAGGGGGCAACACTGAAGCTTTCTTT	CASSHATRAGGNTEAFF